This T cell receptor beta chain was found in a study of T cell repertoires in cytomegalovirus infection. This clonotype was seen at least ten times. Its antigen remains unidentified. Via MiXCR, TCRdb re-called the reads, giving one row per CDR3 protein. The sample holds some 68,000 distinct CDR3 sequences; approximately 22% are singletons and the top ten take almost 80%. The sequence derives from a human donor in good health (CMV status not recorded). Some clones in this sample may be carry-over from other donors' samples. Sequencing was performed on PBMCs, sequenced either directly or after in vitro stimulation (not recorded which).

CDR3 residues: CASSLLLSRRNEQFF. The CDR3 DNA is TGTGCCAGCAGCTTACTACTCTCCAGGCGGAATGAGCAGTTCTTC. This chain joins TRBV7-2 and TRBJ2-1, with no clear D. The CDR3 is 15 residues long. Germline V gene data show CDR1 as SGHTA and CDR2 as FQGNSA. The V gene lost 2 bases and the J gene lost 7 bases, with 15 bases spanning the gap.